This T cell receptor beta chain was sequenced in a study of T cell responses to AZD1222 COVID-19 vaccine. Study background: Second doses that came at about 4 or about 12 weeks were put together.

TCRdb keeps only in-frame clones here, not all; method: immunoSEQ multiplex PCR. The table records over 110,000 clones, 93% of them present only once. The V gene's germline CDR1 is SGHTA and CDR2 FQGNSA. The CDR3 loop spans 16 amino acids. The V and J ends lost 3 bases and 1 base respectively, with 14 bases between them. This chain joins TRBV7-2 and TRBJ2-3; tentative D call: TRBD2 (7 bases). The sequence was collected from an adult in good health. The material was peripheral blood, obtained on day 0 of AZD1222 vaccination. The DNA for the CDR3 is TGTGCCAGCAGCTTGGGAGGGGGGCAACGCACAGATACGCAGTATTTT. Translated, it gives CASSLGGGQRTDTQYF.